These 15 T cell receptor beta chains originate from one sample sequenced in a study of tumor-infiltrating lymphocytes in primary liver carcinoma. With a constant-region primer, TCR beta cDNA was made from 400 to 550 ng of total RNA. Slightly modified ARM-PCR with three nested multiplex PCR rounds yielded TCR beta libraries. Use of TRBV1-TRBV30 forward primers with a C-beta reverse primer characterized the first two PCR rounds, which lasted around 11 cycles each. From the multiplex PCR reads, TCRdb called clonotypes with MiXCR, one entry per CDR3 protein. The data contain tens of thousands of distinct CDR3 sequences, less than 85% of them singletons. Unsorted bulk tissue, 20-30 mg of it, served as the source for co-extraction of RNA and DNA. What was sequenced was liver tumor tissue from sampling region 4. Subset in this sample: tumor region T4, right-lateral pole. All receptors come from a man aged 35 to 55 with primary liver carcinoma and hepatitis B virus infection.

The chain combines TRBV29-1 with TRBJ2-7; a weak D match, TRBD2 (6 bases). Germline V CDR1 and CDR2: SQVTM, ANQGSEA. This CDR3 contains 13 residues. The V end lost 8 bases, the J end lost 2 bases, and 16 bases lay between the germline ends. The CDR3 reads CSTVGTPPYEQYF. CDR3 DNA sequence: TGCAGCACTGTCGGGACTCCCCCCTACGAGCAGTACTTC.

Remarks on this clonotype: One junction end disagrees with the germline gene, perhaps due to a read error. The chain links TRBV11-2 to TRBJ2-7; D may be TRBD2 (5 bases). The CDR3 totals 13 residues. Germline loops: CDR1 SGHAT, CDR2 FQNNGV. For the CDR3, the DNA is TGTGCCAGCAGCTTATGTGAGCGGCTCCAGCAATACTTC. The encoded protein is CASSLCERLQQYF.

The V and J genes are TRBV28 and TRBJ1-2; D unresolved. The V end lost 3 bases, the J end lost 0 bases, and 8 bases lay between the germline ends. There are 14 residues in the CDR3. Germline V gene data show CDR1 as MDHEN and CDR2 as SYDVKM. This CDR3 reads CASSLSYANYGYTF. CDR3 nucleotide sequence: TGTGCCAGCAGTTTGAGTTACGCTAACTATGGCTACACCTTC.

This chain connects TRBV20-1 to TRBJ2-5, with 7 bases that match TRBD2. Germline lookup yields CDR1 DFQATT and CDR2 SNEGSKA (reference sequence). The CDR3 sequence is 17 residues long. Trimming removed 1 base from V and 4 bases from J; junction bases left unmatched: 15. The CDR3 here is CSARGCASGGRVETQYF. In nucleotides, the CDR3 is TGCAGTGCTAGAGGTTGCGCTAGTGGGGGGAGGGTAGAGACCCAGTACTTC.

The chain joins TRBV11-2 to TRBJ2-3; 9 nucleotides align to TRBD2. Germline values: CDR1 SGHAT, CDR2 FQNNGV. V was pared by 6 bases and J by 2 bases, with 15 bases of the junction left unmatched. The CDR3 has 18 amino acids. For the CDR3, the DNA is TGTGCCAGCAGTGAGGCCCCGCAGAGACTAGCGGCCACAGATACGCAGTATTTT. Amino acids: CASSEAPQRLAATDTQYF.

Turning to this clonotype: It is likely a read error, because the conserved phenylalanine at the end of the CDR3 is missing. The chain employs TRBV11-1 and TRBJ2-1; the match to TRBD2 covers 9 bases. The CDR3 is 13 residues long. Trimming at V came to 5 bases and at J to 10 bases, leaving 6 bases not matched to a gene. Germline loops: CDR1 SGHAT, CDR2 FQDESV (reference sequence). The CDR3 here is CASSAGGSKEQFL. CDR3 coding DNA: TGTGCCAGCAGCGCGGGAGGGTCGAAAGAGCAGTTCTTA.

As regards this clonotype: The CDR3 does not close with the conserved phenylalanine or tryptophan, likely indicating a read error. V usage is TRBV4-2 and J usage is TRBJ2-1, with D unclear. The CDR3 totals 15 residues. CDR1 is LGHNA and CDR2 is YNFKEQ in the germline V gene. The CDR3 coding sequence is TGTGCCAGCAGCCATGTTAGTCTTTCCGGCAATGATCAGTTCTCC. Amino acid sequence: CASSHVSLSGNDQFS.

With respect to this clonotype: Germline and junction disagree at one end, which may indicate a read error. V is TRBV5-1 and J is TRBJ2-3; no reliable D call. The length of the CDR3 is 14 residues. Germline V gene sequence: CDR1 SGHRS, CDR2 YFSETQ. CDR3 in amino acids: CASSFGHDTDTQYF. Written as DNA, the CDR3 is TGCGCCAGCAGCTTCGGCCATGACACAGATACGCAATATTTT.

In its sample, this clonotype is medium-sized. The V gene is TRBV6-6, the J gene TRBJ2-1; D gene uncertain. Germline values: CDR1 MNHNY, CDR2 SVGAGI (reference sequence). The CDR3 contains 13 residues. Trimming left V 7 bases short and J 1 base short, with 8 bases between. The CDR3: CASTSQSYNEQFF. CDR3 coding DNA: TGTGCCAGCACGAGTCAGTCCTACAATGAGCAGTTCTTC.

This clonotype came up many times. This chain joins TRBV6-2 or TRBV6-3 and TRBJ2-1, with 13 bases aligning to TRBD2. Looked up from germline, CDR1 is MNHEY and CDR2 is SVGEGT. The CDR3 is 16 amino acids. V was clipped by 5 bases and J by 7 bases; unmatched bases: 8. The DNA for the CDR3 is TGTGCCAGCAGTCCCCGGACTAGCGGGAGAGCAAATGAGCAGTTCTTC. Amino acid sequence: CASSPRTSGRANEQFF.

The chain has TRBV28 and TRBJ2-5; D is perhaps TRBD2 (5 bases). The J call may be incorrect, as the DNA end agrees better with TRBJ2-1. In germline, CDR1 is MDHEN, CDR2 SYDVKM. The CDR3 consists of 15 residues. DNA for the CDR3: TGTGCCAGCAGTTCTAGCACGAAAGTAGGAGAGACCCAGTTCTTC. As protein: CASSSSTKVGETQFF.

Concerning this clonotype itself: At one end the junction does not follow the germline gene, possibly because of a read error. The chain carries TRBV28 and TRBJ2-3; maybe TRBD1 (6 bases). With the DNA end fitting TRBJ1-5 better, the J assignment may be wrong. Germline CDR1 is MDHEN and CDR2 is SYDVKM. This CDR3 has 16 residues. CDR3 in DNA: TGCGCCAGCAGCCCTCGGGGTAGCGGGGACACAGATACGCAGCATTTT. Translated: CASSPRGSGDTDTQHF.

This clonotype was seen a few times. This rearrangement joins TRBV7-9 to TRBJ2-5; the match to TRBD1 covers 8 bases. The CDR3 is 15 amino acids. Germline assignment: CDR1 SEHNR and CDR2 FQNEAQ (reference sequence). V trimming: 9 bases; J trimming: 2 bases; junction bases outside the gene matches: 11. DNA for the CDR3: TGTGCCAGGAGCCCCCGGGACAGGAGGCAAGAGACCCAGTACTTC. Translating it yields CARSPRDRRQETQYF.

This clonotype was recorded a few times. This may arise from a read error, as a much more abundant clone is one base away. J is TRBJ1-2 and V is TRBV19; 7 bases fit TRBD1. Per the germline V gene, CDR1 is LNHDA and CDR2 is SQIVND (reference sequence). This CDR3 has 13 residues. CDR3 amino acids: CVSSEQGNYGYTF. The CDR3 nucleotides read TGTGTCAGTAGTGAACAGGGGAACTATGGCTACACCTTC.

With respect to this clonotype: This CDR3 is missing its conserved last phenylalanine or tryptophan, likely due to a read error. The chain combines TRBV9 with TRBJ1-1, with unresolved D. Germline V gene lookup returns CDR1 SGDLS and CDR2 YYNGEE. The length of the CDR3 is 14 residues. The CDR3 DNA sequence: TGTGTCAGCAGCCCGTCCACCTTGGACACTGAAGCTTTCATT. Translation: CVSSPSTLDTEAFI.